What follows is one T cell receptor (beta chain) and its context. These data are taken from a study of blood T cell repertoires in COVID-19. About the study: Material from acute and convalescent COVID-19 was sourced from the United States, Italy and Spain.

Data came from immunoSEQ multiplex PCR; TCRdb stores just in-frame clones and leaves some out. Counted here are a few hundred thousand clones, 87% occurring once; the ten biggest clones make up roughly 1.9%. The V segment lost 4 bases and the J segment 6 bases; nucleotides outside the gene matches: 10. The CDR3 sequence is 15 residues long. Germline lookup yields CDR1 SGHRS and CDR2 YFSETQ. The chain combines TRBV5-1 with TRBJ2-1; TRBD2 agrees at 7 bases. The sample consisted of PBMCs or T cells enriched from blood (not recorded which). This receptor was taken from a man aged 35-49 years in a cohort exposed to, infected with or recovered from COVID-19 (not recorded which). CDR3 loop: CASSPAGLVLNEQFF. The CDR3 coding sequence is TGCGCCAGCAGCCCGGCTGGACTAGTGCTCAATGAGCAGTTCTTC.